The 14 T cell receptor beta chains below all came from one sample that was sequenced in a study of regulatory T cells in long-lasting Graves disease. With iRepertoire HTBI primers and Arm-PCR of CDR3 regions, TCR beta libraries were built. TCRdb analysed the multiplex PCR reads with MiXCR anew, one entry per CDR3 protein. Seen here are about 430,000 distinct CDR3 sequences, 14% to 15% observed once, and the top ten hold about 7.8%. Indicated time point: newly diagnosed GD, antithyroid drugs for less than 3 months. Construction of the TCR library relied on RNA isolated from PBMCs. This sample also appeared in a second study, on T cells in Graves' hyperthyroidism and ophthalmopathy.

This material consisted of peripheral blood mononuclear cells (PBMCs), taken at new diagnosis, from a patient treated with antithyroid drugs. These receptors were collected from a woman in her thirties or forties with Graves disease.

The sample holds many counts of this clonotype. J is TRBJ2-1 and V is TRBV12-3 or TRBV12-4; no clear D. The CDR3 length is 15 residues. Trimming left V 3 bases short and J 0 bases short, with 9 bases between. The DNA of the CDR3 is TGTGCCAGCAGTTTCGGACCGAGCTCCTACAATGAGCAGTTCTTC. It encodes CASSFGPSSYNEQFF.

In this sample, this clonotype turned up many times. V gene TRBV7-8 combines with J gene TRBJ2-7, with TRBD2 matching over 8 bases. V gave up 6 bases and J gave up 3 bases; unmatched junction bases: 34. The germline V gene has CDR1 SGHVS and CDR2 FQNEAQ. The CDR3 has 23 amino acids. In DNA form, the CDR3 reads TGTGCCAGCAGACCACGACCCGGCTTGTCGTTGGCGGGAGGCGACCCACGCCGCTACGAGCAGTACTTC. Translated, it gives CASRPRPGLSLAGGDPRRYEQYF. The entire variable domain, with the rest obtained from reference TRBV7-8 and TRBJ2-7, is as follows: GAGVSQSPRYKVAKRGQDVALRCDPISGHVSLFWYQQALGQGPEFLTYFQNEAQLDKSGLPSDRFFAERPEGSVSTLKIQRTQQEDSAVYLCASRPRPGLSLAGGDPRRYEQYFGPGTRLTVT.

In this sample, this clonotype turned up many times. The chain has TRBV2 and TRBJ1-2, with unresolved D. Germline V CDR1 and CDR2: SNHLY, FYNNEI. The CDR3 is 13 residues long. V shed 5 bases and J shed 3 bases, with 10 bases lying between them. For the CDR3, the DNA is TGTGCCAGCAGTAGGGAAAACGACTATGGCTACACCTTC. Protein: CASSRENDYGYTF.

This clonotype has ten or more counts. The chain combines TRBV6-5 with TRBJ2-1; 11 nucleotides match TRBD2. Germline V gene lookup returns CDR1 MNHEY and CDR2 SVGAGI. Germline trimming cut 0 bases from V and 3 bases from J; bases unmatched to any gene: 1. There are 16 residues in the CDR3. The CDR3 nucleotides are TGTGCCAGCAGTTACTCCCTAGCGGGAGGCTACAATGAGCAGTTCTTC. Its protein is CASSYSLAGGYNEQFF.

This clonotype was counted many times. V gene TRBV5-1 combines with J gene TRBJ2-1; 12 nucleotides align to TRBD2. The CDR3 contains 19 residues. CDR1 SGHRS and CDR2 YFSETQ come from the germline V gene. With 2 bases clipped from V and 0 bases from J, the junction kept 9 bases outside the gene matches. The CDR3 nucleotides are TGCGCCAGCAGCTTAGGGACTAGCGGGCTCAGGAGCTCCTACAATGAGCAGTTCTTC. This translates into CASSLGTSGLRSSYNEQFF.

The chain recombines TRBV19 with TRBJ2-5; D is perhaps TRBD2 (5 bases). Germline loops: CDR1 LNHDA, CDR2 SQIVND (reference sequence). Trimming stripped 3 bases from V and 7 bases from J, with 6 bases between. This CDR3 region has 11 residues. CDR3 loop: CASSISGTQYF. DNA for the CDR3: TGTGCCAGTAGTATCAGCGGGACCCAGTACTTC.

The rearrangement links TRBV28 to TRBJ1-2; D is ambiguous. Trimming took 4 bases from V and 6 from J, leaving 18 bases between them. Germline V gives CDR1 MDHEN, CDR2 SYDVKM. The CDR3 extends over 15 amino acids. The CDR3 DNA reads TGTGCCAGCAGTTCCGAAATTTTGGATCCGAATGGCTACACCTTC. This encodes CASSSEILDPNGYTF.

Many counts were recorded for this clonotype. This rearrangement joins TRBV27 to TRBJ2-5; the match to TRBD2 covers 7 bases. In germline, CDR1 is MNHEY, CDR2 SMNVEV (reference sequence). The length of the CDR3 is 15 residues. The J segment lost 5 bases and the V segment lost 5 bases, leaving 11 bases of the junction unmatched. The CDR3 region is CASSSGTRIVETQYF. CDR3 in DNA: TGTGCCAGCAGTAGCGGGACGCGGATTGTGGAGACCCAGTACTTC.

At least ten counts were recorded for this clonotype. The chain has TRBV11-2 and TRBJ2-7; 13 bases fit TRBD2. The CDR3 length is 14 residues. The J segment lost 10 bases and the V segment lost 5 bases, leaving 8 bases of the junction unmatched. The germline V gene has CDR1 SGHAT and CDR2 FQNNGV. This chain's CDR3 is CASSRGLAGLSQYF. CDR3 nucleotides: TGTGCCAGCAGCCGGGGACTAGCGGGACTCTCTCAGTACTTC.

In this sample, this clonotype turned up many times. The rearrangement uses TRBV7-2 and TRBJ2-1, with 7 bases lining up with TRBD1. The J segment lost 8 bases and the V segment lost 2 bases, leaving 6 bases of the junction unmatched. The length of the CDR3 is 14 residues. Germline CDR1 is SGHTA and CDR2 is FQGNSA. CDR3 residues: CASSLKGASYEQFF. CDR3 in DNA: TGTGCCAGCAGCTTAAAGGGGGCGAGCTATGAGCAGTTCTTC.

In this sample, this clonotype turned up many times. CDR3 in DNA: TGTGCCAGCAGCTTTACCCTGGGACTCCACGATGAGCAGTTCTTC. This codes for CASSFTLGLHDEQFF. J is TRBJ2-1 and V is TRBV13; D possibly corresponds to TRBD2 (6 bases). Trimming cost V 3 bases and J 8 bases, with 17 bases left between them. CDR1 is PRHDT, CDR2 FYEKMQ, per germline (reference sequence). There are 15 residues in the CDR3.

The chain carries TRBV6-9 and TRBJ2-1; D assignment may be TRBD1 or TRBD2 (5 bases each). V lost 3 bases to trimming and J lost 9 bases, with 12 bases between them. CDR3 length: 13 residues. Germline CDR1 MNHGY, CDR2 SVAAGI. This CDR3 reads CASSYGDPFEQFF. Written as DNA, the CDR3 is TGTGCCAGCAGTTACGGGGACCCTTTTGAGCAGTTCTTC.

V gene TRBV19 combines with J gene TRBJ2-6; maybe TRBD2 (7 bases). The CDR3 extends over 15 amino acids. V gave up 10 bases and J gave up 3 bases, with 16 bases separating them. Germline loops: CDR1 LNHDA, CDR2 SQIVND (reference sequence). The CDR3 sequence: CATRPGGFGANVLTF. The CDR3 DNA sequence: TGTGCCACCCGTCCGGGGGGCTTTGGGGCCAACGTCCTGACTTTC.

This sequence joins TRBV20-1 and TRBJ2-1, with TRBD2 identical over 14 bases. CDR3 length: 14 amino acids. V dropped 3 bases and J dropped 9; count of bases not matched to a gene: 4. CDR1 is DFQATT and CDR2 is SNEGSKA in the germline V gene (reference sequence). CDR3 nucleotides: TGCAGTGCTAGCCCGGGACTAGCGGGAGTTGAGCAGTTCTTC. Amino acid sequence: CSASPGLAGVEQFF.